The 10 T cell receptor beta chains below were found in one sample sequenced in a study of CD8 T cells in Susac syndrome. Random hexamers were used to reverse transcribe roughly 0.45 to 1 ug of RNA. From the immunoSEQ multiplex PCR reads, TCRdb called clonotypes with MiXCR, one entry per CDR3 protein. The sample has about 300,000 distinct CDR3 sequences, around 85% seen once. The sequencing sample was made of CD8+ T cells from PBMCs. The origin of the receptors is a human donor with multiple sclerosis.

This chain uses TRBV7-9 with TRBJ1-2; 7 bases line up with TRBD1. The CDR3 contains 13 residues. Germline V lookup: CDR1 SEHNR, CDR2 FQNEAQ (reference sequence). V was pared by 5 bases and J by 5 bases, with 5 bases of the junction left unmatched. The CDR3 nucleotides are TGTGCCAGCAGCGTGACAGGGCCATATGGCTACACCTTC. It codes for CASSVTGPYGYTF. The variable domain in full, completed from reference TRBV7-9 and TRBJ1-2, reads DTGVSQNPRHKITKRGQNVTFRCDPISEHNRLYWYRQTLGQGPEFLTYFQNEAQLEKSRLLSDRFSAERPKGSFSTLEIQRTEQGDSAMYLCASSVTGPYGYTFGSGTRLTVV.

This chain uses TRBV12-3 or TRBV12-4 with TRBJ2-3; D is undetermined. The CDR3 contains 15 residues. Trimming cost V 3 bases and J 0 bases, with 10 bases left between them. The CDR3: CASSLPGASTDTQYF. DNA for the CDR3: TGTGCCAGCAGTTTGCCGGGCGCAAGCACAGATACGCAGTATTTT.

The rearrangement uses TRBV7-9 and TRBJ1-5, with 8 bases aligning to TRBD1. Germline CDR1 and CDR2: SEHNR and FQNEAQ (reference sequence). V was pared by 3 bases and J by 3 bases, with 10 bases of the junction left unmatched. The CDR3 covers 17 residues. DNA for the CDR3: TGTGCCAGCAGCTTTTTAACAGGGGGTCCCCTCAATCAGCCCCAGCATTTT. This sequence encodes CASSFLTGGPLNQPQHF.

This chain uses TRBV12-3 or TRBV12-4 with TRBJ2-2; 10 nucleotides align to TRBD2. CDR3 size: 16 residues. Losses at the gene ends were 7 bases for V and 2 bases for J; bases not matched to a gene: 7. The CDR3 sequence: CASTLSGRTNTGELFF. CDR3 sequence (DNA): TGTGCCAGCACTCTTAGCGGGAGGACTAACACCGGGGAGCTGTTTTTT.

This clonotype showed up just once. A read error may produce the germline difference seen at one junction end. CDR3 nucleotides: TGTGCCAGTAGTCGTTCACTAGCGGGAGAGAGCCATGAGCAGCTCTTC. It translates to CASSRSLAGESHEQLF. This rearrangement joins TRBV19 to TRBJ2-1; 11 nucleotides match TRBD2. The CDR3 is 16 residues long. Germline CDR1 and CDR2: LNHDA and SQIVND (reference sequence).

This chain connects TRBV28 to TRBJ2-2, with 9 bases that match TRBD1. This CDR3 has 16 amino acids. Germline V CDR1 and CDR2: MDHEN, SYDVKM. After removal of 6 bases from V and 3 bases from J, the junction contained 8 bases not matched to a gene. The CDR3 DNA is TGTGCCAGCAGCATACTGAGGGACAGGGACACCGGGGAGCTGTTTTTT. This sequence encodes CASSILRDRDTGELFF.

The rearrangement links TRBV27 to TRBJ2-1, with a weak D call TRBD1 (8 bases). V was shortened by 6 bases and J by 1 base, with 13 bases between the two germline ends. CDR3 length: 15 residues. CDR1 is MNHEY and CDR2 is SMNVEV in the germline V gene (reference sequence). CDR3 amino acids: CASSRGRGSYNEQFF. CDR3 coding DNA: TGTGCCAGCAGCAGGGGGCGGGGGTCCTACAATGAGCAGTTCTTC.

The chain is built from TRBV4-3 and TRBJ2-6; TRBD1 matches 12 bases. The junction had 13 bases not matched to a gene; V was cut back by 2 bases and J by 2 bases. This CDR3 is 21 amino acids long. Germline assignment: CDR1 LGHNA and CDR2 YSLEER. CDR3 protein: CASSQLLLGDRGQAGANVLTF. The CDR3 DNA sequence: TGCGCCAGCAGCCAATTACTCCTGGGGGACAGGGGGCAGGCTGGGGCCAACGTCCTGACTTTC.

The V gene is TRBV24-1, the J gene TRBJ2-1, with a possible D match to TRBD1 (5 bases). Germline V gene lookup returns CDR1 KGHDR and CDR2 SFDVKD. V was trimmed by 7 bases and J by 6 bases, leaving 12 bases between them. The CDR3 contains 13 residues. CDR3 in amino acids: CATREGDSNEQFF. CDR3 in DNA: TGTGCCACCAGGGAAGGAGACAGCAATGAGCAGTTCTTC.

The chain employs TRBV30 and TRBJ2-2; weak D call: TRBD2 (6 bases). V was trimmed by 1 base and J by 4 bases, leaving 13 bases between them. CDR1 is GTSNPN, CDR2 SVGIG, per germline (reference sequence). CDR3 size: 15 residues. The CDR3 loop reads CAWSGISGLTGELFF. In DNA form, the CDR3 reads TGTGCCTGGAGTGGAATTAGCGGACTCACCGGGGAGCTGTTTTTT.